Below are 14 T cell receptor beta chains sequenced from a single sample in a study of control samples from healthy donors and cancer patients. Assay used: immunoSEQ multiplex PCR; TCRdb lists only in-frame clones, some missing. The sample gives 30,000 to 40,000 clones, more than 85% of which show up once; 1.5% to 2% is in the top ten. Sequences were obtained from PBMCs. These receptors all come from a middle-aged woman with lung cancer.

The chain carries TRBV4-2 and TRBJ2-1, with D possibly called TRBD1 or TRBD2 (5 bases each). CDR1 and CDR2 (germline): LGHNA, YNFKEQ. The CDR3 is 16 amino acids. The germline V and J ends were trimmed by 5 bases and 5 bases, with 19 bases remaining between them. CDR3: CASSTSRGERHNEQFF. The CDR3 coding sequence is TGTGCCAGCAGCACAAGCAGAGGGGAGCGCCACAATGAGCAGTTCTTC.

This sequence joins TRBV5-6 and TRBJ2-5; 11 nucleotides match TRBD2. This CDR3 contains 15 residues. V dropped 0 bases and J dropped 2; count of bases not matched to a gene: 0. Germline CDR1 is SGHDT and CDR2 is YYEEEE. In DNA, the CDR3 is TGTGCCAGCAGCTTGGTAGCGGGGGGGCAAGAGACCCAGTACTTC. As protein: CASSLVAGGQETQYF.

The rearrangement uses TRBV7-2 and TRBJ2-1; possible D gene TRBD2, 6 bases. Germline V gives CDR1 SGHTA, CDR2 FQGNSA. The length of the CDR3 is 14 residues. The V and J ends lost 3 bases and 5 bases respectively, with 11 bases between them. This CDR3 is CASSLGGTNNEQFF. CDR3 in DNA: TGTGCCAGCAGCTTGGGCGGGACCAACAATGAGCAGTTCTTC.

The chain recombines TRBV7-3 with TRBJ2-5, with 8 bases lining up with TRBD2. J gave up 2 bases and V 2 bases, and 1 base lay outside the gene matches. CDR3 length equals 14 residues. Germline V CDR1 and CDR2: SGHTA, FQGTGA. CDR3 DNA: TGTGCCAGCAGCTTAGCGGGAGGTCAAGAGACCCAGTACTTC. Its translation is CASSLAGGQETQYF.

The chain has TRBV11-3 and TRBJ1-1; perhaps TRBD1 as D (5 bases). The CDR3 length is 14 residues. Germline V lookup: CDR1 SGHNT, CDR2 YENEEA. Trimming shortened V by 5 bases and J by 2 bases, and 12 bases separated the two germline ends. CDR3 DNA: TGTGCCAGCAGCCTCGACAGCTCCAACACTGAAGCTTTCTTT. Translating gives CASSLDSSNTEAFF.

V is TRBV6-6 and J is TRBJ2-2, with TRBD1 matching 9 bases. From germline, CDR1 is MNHNY and CDR2 SVGAGI (reference sequence). This CDR3 comprises 13 residues. V was pared by 8 bases and J by 7 bases, with 5 bases of the junction left unmatched. The DNA of the CDR3 is TGTGCCAGCGGGGACAGGGAACACGGGGAGCTGTTTTTT. Protein sequence: CASGDREHGELFF.

V and J are TRBV2 and TRBJ1-4; D possibly corresponds to TRBD1 (5 bases). The length of the CDR3 is 15 residues. The germline V gene has CDR1 SNHLY and CDR2 FYNNEI. The V end was cut by 4 bases, the J end by 4 bases, with 13 bases between. CDR3 loop: CASSVGDDDNEKLFF. CDR3 in DNA: TGTGCCAGCAGTGTAGGGGACGACGATAATGAAAAACTGTTTTTT.

The chain combines TRBV28 with TRBJ2-3; D unclear. Germline values: CDR1 MDHEN, CDR2 SYDVKM. Trimming took 3 bases from V and 2 from J, leaving 6 bases between them. CDR3 size: 13 residues. The CDR3 sequence: CASSFPLTDTQYF. The CDR3 DNA reads as TGTGCCAGCAGTTTCCCCCTCACAGATACGCAGTATTTT.

J is TRBJ1-1 and V is TRBV19, with TRBD1 matching over 8 bases. The CDR3 extends over 15 amino acids. With 5 bases clipped from V and 3 bases from J, the junction kept 8 bases outside the gene matches. Germline V gene sequence: CDR1 LNHDA, CDR2 SQIVND (reference sequence). The CDR3 sequence: CASSPRTGPDTEAFF. CDR3 sequence (DNA): TGTGCCAGTAGTCCGAGGACAGGGCCAGACACTGAAGCTTTCTTT.

The J gene is TRBJ1-5, the V gene TRBV2; no reliable D call. The CDR3 extends over 14 amino acids. V lost 3 bases, J lost 2 bases, and 8 bases lay in between. CDR1 and CDR2 (germline): SNHLY, FYNNEI. This CDR3 is CASSEVSGNQPQHF. The CDR3 region has the DNA TGTGCCAGCAGTGAGGTCTCAGGCAATCAGCCCCAGCATTTT.

The CDR3 sequence: CASSSSTGLNEKLFF. CDR3 nucleotide sequence: TGTGCCAGCAGCTCATCGACAGGCTTAAATGAAAAACTGTTTTTT. The rearrangement joins TRBV11-3 to TRBJ1-4; a weak D match, TRBD1 (6 bases). Trimming removed 4 bases from V and 5 bases from J, with 14 bases in between. Germline lookup yields CDR1 SGHNT and CDR2 YENEEA. This CDR3 is built from 15 residues.

The chain is built from TRBV19 and TRBJ2-7; possible D gene TRBD1, 6 bases. CDR1 is LNHDA, CDR2 SQIVND, per germline (reference sequence). The CDR3 runs to 15 residues. Trimming took 5 bases from V and 3 from J, leaving 17 bases between them. This chain's CDR3 is CASSFGQSRFYEQYF. The CDR3 coding sequence is TGTGCCAGTAGTTTCGGACAGTCTCGGTTCTACGAGCAGTACTTC.

The chain links TRBV6-2 or TRBV6-3 to TRBJ1-2; D might be TRBD1 (6 bases). The V gene's germline CDR1 is MNHEY and CDR2 SVGEGT. The germline V and J ends were trimmed by 5 bases and 7 bases, with 17 bases remaining between them. The CDR3 length is 14 residues. CDR3 sequence reads: CASSPGAGGPGYTF. The CDR3 nucleotides read TGTGCCAGCAGTCCCGGTGCGGGGGGCCCTGGCTACACCTTC.

The chain carries TRBV11-1 and TRBJ1-6; no clear D gene. The CDR3 length is 13 residues. V gave up 4 bases and J gave up 9 bases, with 10 bases separating them. Per the germline V gene, CDR1 is SGHAT and CDR2 is FQDESV (reference sequence). CDR3 nucleotides: TGTGCCAGCAGCTCGGAGTTAGGTTCACCCCTCCACTTT. Amino acid sequence: CASSSELGSPLHF.